This is a list of T cell receptor beta chains from one sample in a study of OX40 agonist ivuxolimab in advanced cancers. Some clones are missing from TCRdb's copy, which holds only in-frame ones; the method was immunoSEQ multiplex PCR. The sample lists approximately 90,000 clones; around nine tenths were seen once. This specimen was CD4+ or CD8+ T cells sorted from blood, taken in a trial of the OX40 agonist ivuxolimab. The receptor set was obtained from an adult with an advanced solid tumor such as melanoma, head and neck, liver or kidney cancer. CDR3s include the opening cysteine and the closing phenylalanine or tryptophan. The D gene is left open where the match is weak. For some rows the clone size is stated as once, few or many, or as a class when expanded; others skip it.

d_call j_call clone_size v_call cdr3_nt cdr3_aa
TRBD2 TRBJ2-7 once TRBV7-2 TGTGCCAGCAGCTTATTTCTAGCGGGGACCTACGAGCAGTACTTC CASSLFLAGTYEQYF
TRBD2 TRBJ2-5 . TRBV19 TGTGCCAGTAGCACCGGGACTAGCGGGAGAGAGACCCAGTACTTC CASSTGTSGRETQYF
. TRBJ1-1 . TRBV9 TGTGCCAGCAGCGTTGGGCTGGGGAACACTGAAGCTTTCTTT CASSVGLGNTEAFF
. TRBJ1-1 . TRBV28 TGTGCCAGCAGTTCCCGACAGGAATTTGAAGCTTTCTTT CASSSRQEFEAFF
TRBD1 TRBJ2-5 . TRBV7-3 TGTGCCAGCAGCTTGGGCTCCGCAGGGGGTGAGACCCAGTACTTC CASSLGSAGGETQYF
TRBD1 TRBJ1-1 . TRBV6-5 TGTGCCAGCATTCGATCGGGACAGCCGAACACTGAAGCTTTCTTT CASIRSGQPNTEAFF
. TRBJ2-1 once TRBV18 TGTGCCAGCTCACCACTGTCCTACAATGAGCAGTTCTTC CASSPLSYNEQFF
. TRBJ1-5 . TRBV27 TGTGCCAGCAGTTTATCAATGCGGTTAGGTAACAATCAGCCCCAGCATTTT CASSLSMRLGNNQPQHF
TRBD1 TRBJ1-6 . TRBV19 TGTGCCAGTAGTATCGCTATAACAGGGGAGAATTCACCCTTCCACTTT CASSIAITGENSPFHF
. TRBJ2-4 once TRBV11-2 TGTGCCAGCAGCTTAGATTTCCCAGTCGAAAACATTCAGTACTTC CASSLDFPVENIQYF
. TRBJ2-7 . TRBV5-1 TGCGCCAGCAGCTTTGCGCGGGGATCCTACGAGCAGTACTTC CASSFARGSYEQYF
. TRBJ1-1 . TRBV19 TGTGCCAGTATGATTGGGGAGAGGGCCACTGAAGCTTTCTTT CASMIGERATEAFF
. TRBJ2-1 . TRBV4-3 TGCGCCAGCAGCCAAACCTCCGGGGCAGGGGTTTACAATGAGCAGTTCTTC CASSQTSGAGVYNEQFF
. TRBJ1-4 . TRBV28 TGTGCCAGTAATCGAGTAGTGGATGAAAAACTGTTTTTT CASNRVVDEKLFF
. TRBJ1-1 . TRBV7-9 TGTGCCAGCAGCTTGGGGGGTCACACTGAAGCTTTCTTT CASSLGGHTEAFF
. TRBJ1-5 . TRBV23-1 TGCGCCAGCAGTCAATCGAAAGACCTGGGGCTGGCGGGCAATCAGCCCCAGCATTTT CASSQSKDLGLAGNQPQHF
TRBD1 TRBJ2-5 . TRBV7-2 TGTGCCAGCAGCCCTACAGGGGGCTGGGAGACCCAGTACTTC CASSPTGGWETQYF